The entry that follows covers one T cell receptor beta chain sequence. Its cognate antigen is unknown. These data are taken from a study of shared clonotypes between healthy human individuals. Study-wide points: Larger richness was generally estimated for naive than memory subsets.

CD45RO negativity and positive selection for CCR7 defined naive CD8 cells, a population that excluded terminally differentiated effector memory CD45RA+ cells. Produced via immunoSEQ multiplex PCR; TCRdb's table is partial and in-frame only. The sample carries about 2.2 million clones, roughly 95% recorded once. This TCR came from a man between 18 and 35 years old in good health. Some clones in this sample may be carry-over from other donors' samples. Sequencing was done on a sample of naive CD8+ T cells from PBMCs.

The CDR3 spells CASSQDPAGPGMGNQPQHF. In nucleotides, the CDR3 is TGCGCCAGCAGCCAAGATCCGGCAGGGCCGGGGATGGGCAATCAGCCCCAGCATTTT. The gene calls are TRBV4-1 and TRBJ1-5, with a tentative D call TRBD1 (5 bases). The germline V gene encodes CDR1 MGHRA and CDR2 YSYEKL. Between the trimmed V and J ends, which lost 0 bases and 2 bases, there was a span of 20 bases. The CDR3 has 19 amino acids.